This T cell receptor beta chain is from a study of blood T cell repertoires in COVID-19. Study summary: The samples span acute and convalescent COVID-19 from the United States, Italy and Spain.

The CDR3 covers 13 residues. The germline V gene encodes CDR1 SNHLY and CDR2 FYNNEI. Trimming removed 3 bases from V and 4 bases from J; junction bases left unmatched: 2. Repertoires were generated with immunoSEQ multiplex PCR, while TCRdb's copy carries only in-frame clones and drops some. The data hold about 110,000 clones, with roughly 79% observed a single time. This TCR came from an older woman with acute or convalescent COVID-19. The sample comprised peripheral blood. The V call is TRBV2, the J call TRBJ2-7; 8 bases fit TRBD1. For the CDR3, the DNA is TGTGCCAGCAGTGACCGACAGGGGTACGAGCAGTACTTC. Encoded protein: CASSDRQGYEQYF.